Reported below is one T cell receptor beta chain. This entry is derived from a study of blood T cell repertoires in COVID-19. Study details: The origin of the acute and convalescent COVID-19 samples was the United States, Italy and Spain.

Followed over time, Seattle patients had been enrolled while infection was active. As handled by the study authors: Amplification of reference gene primers was used by the study to estimate nucleated cell counts. Clones were sequenced by immunoSEQ multiplex PCR, and TCRdb holds only the in-frame ones, with some missing. V and J calls and clone size come straight from that table; D and trimming were deduced from the DNA. The table includes fewer than 700,000 clones, 85% to 90% detected once. This TCR was sampled from a woman aged 50 to 65 with COVID-19, enrolled during active disease. Input material: peripheral blood.

This CDR3 is CASSLGGQETQYF. The CDR3 nucleotides are TGTGCCAGCTCTTTGGGGGGGCAAGAGACCCAGTACTTC. The chain has TRBV7-8 and TRBJ2-5, with TRBD2 matching 7 bases. V trimming: 8 bases; J trimming: 2 bases; junction bases outside the gene matches: 5. The CDR3 runs to 13 residues. Germline V gene data show CDR1 as SGHVS and CDR2 as FQNEAQ.